This entry is about one TCR beta chain. These data come from a study of neurological immune-mediated disorders. One entry per CDR3 protein results from TCRdb running MiXCR on the 5' RACE reads. The sample carries approximately 16,000 distinct CDR3 sequences, about a fifth recorded once. Germline V gives CDR1 DFQATT, CDR2 SNEGSKA (reference sequence). V lost 0 bases and J lost 0, with 10 bases in between. The CDR3 is made up of 15 amino acids. The chain uses TRBV20-1 and TRBJ2-3; tentative D call: TRBD2 (5 bases). The TCR sequence derives from a man aged 50-60 years in good health. Sequenced input: PBMCs. The CDR3 reads CSARDPRTSTDTQYF. As DNA, the CDR3 is TGCAGTGCTAGAGATCCCCGGACTAGCACAGATACGCAGTATTTT.